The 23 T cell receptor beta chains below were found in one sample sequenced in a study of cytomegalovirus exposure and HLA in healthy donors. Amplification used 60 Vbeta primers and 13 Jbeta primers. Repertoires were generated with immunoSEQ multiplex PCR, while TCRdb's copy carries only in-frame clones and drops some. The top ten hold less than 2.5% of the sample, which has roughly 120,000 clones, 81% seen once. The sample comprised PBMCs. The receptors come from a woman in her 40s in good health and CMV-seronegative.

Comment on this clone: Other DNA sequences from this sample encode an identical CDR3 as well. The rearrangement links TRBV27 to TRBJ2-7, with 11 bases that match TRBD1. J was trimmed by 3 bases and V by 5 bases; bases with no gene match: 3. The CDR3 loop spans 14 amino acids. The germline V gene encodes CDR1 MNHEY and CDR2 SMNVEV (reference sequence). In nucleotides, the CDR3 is TGTGCCAGCAGTCCTGGGACAGGGGGCTACGAGCAGTACTTC. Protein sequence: CASSPGTGGYEQYF.

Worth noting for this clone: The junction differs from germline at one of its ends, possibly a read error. CDR3 sequence (DNA): TGTTCCAGCAGCTTAGTTTCCAGAAAATCAGATACGCAGTATTTT. Translating it yields CSSSLVSRKSDTQYF. This chain uses TRBV7-9 with TRBJ2-3; D unclear. From germline, CDR1 is SEHNR and CDR2 FQNEAQ (reference sequence). The CDR3 is 15 amino acids.

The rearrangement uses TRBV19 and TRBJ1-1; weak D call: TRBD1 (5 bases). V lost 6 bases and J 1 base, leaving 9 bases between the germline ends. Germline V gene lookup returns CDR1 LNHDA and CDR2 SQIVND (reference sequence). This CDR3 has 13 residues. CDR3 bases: TGTGCCAGTAGCCCGACAGCGAACACTGAAGCTTTCTTT. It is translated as CASSPTANTEAFF.

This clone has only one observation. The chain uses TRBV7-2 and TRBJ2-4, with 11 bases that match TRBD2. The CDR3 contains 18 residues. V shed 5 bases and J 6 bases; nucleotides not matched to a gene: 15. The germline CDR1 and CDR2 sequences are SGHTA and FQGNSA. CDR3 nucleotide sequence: TGTGCCAGCAGCCCGGGAGCCTCTAGCGGGGGGCATAGAAACATTCAGTACTTC. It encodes CASSPGASSGGHRNIQYF.

The CDR3 DNA follows: TGTGCCAGCAGTAAAAACCAGGGGAATCAGCCCCAGCATTTT. This codes for CASSKNQGNQPQHF. The chain recombines TRBV27 with TRBJ1-5; weak D call: TRBD1 (6 bases). This CDR3 is 14 amino acids long. Trimming took 5 bases from V and 4 from J, leaving 12 bases between them. Germline V gene lookup returns CDR1 MNHEY and CDR2 SMNVEV (reference sequence).

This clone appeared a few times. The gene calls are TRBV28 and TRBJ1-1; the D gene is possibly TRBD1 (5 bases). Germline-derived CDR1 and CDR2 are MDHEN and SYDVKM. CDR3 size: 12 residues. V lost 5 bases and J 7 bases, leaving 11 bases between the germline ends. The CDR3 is CASSRQYDEAFF. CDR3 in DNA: TGTGCCAGCAGTAGACAGTACGATGAAGCTTTCTTT.

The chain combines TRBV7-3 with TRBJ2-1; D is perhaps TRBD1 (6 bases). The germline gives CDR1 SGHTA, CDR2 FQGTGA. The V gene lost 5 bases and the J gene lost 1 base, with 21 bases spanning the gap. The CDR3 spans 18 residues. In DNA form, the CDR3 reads TGTGCCAGCAGCGTGACCATGTGGACAGACAAATCCTACAATGAGCAGTTCTTC. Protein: CASSVTMWTDKSYNEQFF.

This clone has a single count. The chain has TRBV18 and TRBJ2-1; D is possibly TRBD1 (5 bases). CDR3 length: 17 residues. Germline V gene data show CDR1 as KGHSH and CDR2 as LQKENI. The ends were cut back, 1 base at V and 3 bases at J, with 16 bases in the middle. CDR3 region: CASSPLLQERYYNEQFF. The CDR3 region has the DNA TGTGCCAGCTCACCACTTTTACAGGAGCGATACTACAATGAGCAGTTCTTC.

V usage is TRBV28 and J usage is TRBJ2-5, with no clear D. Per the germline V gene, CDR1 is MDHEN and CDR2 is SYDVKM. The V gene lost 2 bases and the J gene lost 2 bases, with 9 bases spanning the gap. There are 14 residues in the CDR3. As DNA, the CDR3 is TGTGCCAGCAGTTTAGTTTCAAATCAAGAGACCCAGTACTTC. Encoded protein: CASSLVSNQETQYF. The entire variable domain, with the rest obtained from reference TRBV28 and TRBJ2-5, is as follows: DVKVTQSSRYLVKRTGEKVFLECVQDMDHENMFWYRQDPGLGLRLIYFSYDVKMKEKGDIPEGYSVSREKKERFSLILESASTNQTSMYLCASSLVSNQETQYFGPGTRLLVL.

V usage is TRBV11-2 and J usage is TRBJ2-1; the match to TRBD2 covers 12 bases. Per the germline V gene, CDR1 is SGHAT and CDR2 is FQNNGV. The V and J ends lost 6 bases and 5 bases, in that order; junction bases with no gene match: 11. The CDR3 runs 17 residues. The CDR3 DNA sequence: TGTGCCAGCAGGGCGGCTAGCGGGAGGGGGTCCCACAATGAGCAGTTCTTC. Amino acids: CASRAASGRGSHNEQFF.

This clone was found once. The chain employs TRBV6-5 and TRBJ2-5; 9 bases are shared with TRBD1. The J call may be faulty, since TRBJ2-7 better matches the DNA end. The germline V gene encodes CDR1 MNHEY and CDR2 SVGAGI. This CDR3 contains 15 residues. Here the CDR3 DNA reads TGTGCCAGCAGTTCACCGGGACAGGGATTTTCCGAGCAGTACTTC. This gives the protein CASSSPGQGFSEQYF.

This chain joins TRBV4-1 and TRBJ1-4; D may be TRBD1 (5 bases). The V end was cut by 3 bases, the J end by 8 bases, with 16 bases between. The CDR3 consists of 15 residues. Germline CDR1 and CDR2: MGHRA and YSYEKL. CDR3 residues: CASSHPGRDREKLFF. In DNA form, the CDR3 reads TGCGCCAGCAGCCACCCGGGCAGGGATCGCGAAAAACTGTTTTTT.

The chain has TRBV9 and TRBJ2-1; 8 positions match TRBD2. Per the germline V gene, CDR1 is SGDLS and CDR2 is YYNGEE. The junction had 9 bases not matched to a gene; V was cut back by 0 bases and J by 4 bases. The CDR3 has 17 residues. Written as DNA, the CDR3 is TGTGCCAGCAGCGTAGAGGGGGGGGCGGGGGGTTACAATGAGCAGTTCTTC. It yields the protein CASSVEGGAGGYNEQFF.

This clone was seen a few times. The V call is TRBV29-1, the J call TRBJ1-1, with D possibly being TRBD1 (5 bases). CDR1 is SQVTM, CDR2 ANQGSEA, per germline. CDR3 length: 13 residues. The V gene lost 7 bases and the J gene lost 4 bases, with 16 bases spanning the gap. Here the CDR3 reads CSADGSGGTEAFF. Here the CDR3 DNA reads TGCAGCGCAGACGGGAGTGGGGGCACTGAAGCTTTCTTT. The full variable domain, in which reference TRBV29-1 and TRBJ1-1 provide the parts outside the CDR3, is SAVISQKPSRDICQRGTSLTIQCQVDSQVTMMFWYRQQPGQSLTLIATANQGSEATYESGFVIDKFPISRPNLTFSTLTVSNMSPEDSSIYLCSADGSGGTEAFFGQGTRLTVV.

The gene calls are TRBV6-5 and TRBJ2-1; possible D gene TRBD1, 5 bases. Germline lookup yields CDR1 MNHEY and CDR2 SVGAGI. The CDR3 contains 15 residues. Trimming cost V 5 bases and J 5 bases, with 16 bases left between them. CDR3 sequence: CASSLTVNTNNEQFF. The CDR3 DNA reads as TGTGCCAGCAGTCTGACAGTCAATACTAACAATGAGCAGTTCTTC.

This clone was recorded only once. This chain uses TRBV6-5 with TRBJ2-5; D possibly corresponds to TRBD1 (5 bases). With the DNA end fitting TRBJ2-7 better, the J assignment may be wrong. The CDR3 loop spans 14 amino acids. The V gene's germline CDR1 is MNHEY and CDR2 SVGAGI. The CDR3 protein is CASTPGKGLYEQYF. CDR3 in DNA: TGTGCCAGCACCCCCGGTAAGGGGTTGTACGAGCAGTACTTC.

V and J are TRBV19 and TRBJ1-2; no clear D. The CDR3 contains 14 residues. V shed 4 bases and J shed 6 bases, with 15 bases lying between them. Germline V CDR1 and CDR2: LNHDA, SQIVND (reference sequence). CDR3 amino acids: CASSTQETGHGYTF. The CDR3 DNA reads TGTGCCAGTAGTACTCAAGAAACGGGTCATGGCTACACCTTC.

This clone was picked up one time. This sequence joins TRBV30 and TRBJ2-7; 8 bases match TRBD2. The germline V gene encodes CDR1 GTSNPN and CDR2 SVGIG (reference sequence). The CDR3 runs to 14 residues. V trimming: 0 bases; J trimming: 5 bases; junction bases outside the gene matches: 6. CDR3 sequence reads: CAWSVGGAHNEQYF. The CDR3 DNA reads TGTGCCTGGAGTGTCGGGGGGGCGCATAACGAGCAGTACTTC.

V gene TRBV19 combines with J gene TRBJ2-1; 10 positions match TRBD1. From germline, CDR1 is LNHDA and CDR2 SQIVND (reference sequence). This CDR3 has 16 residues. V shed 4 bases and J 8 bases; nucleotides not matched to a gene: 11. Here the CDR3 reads CASSTTGTGVRDEQFF. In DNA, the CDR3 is TGTGCCAGTAGTACGACCGGGACAGGGGTTCGGGATGAGCAGTTCTTC.

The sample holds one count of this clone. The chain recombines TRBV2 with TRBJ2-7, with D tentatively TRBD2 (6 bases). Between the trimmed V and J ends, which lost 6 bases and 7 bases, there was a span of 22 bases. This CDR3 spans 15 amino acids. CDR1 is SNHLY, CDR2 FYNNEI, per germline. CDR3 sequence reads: CASSFLSGTEGEQYF. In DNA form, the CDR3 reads TGTGCCAGCAGCTTTCTTAGCGGCACTGAGGGTGAGCAGTACTTC.

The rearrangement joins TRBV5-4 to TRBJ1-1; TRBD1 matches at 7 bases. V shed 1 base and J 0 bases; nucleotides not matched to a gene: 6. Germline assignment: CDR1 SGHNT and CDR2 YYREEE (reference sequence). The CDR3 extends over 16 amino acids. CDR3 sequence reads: CASSLTGTALNTEAFF. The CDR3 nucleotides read TGTGCCAGCAGCTTGACCGGGACAGCTTTGAACACTGAAGCTTTCTTT.

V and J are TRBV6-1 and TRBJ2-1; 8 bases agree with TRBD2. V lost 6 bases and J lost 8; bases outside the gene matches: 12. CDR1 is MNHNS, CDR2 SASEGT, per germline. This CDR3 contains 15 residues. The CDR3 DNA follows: TGTGCCAGCAGGGGAGCGGGAGCCCAGGTGGATGAGCAGTTCTTC. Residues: CASRGAGAQVDEQFF.

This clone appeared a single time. CDR3 sequence: CASSIRGYTEAFF. CDR3 DNA sequence: TGTGCCAGTAGTATAAGGGGTTACACTGAAGCTTTCTTT. The chain recombines TRBV19 with TRBJ1-1, with a tentative D call TRBD1 (5 bases). This CDR3 is 13 amino acids long. CDR1 LNHDA and CDR2 SQIVND come from the germline V gene (reference sequence). Trimming took 2 bases from V and 3 from J, leaving 7 bases between them.